This T cell receptor (beta chain) was found in a study of control samples from healthy donors and cancer patients. Repertoires were generated with immunoSEQ multiplex PCR, while TCRdb's copy carries only in-frame clones and drops some. The profile shows roughly 170,000 clones, approximately 92% of them singletons. This clonotype was obtained from a man younger than 35 in good health. The sequenced sample was blood.

CDR3 DNA: TGTGCCAGCAGTCAGACCATTGGTATAATTCCTCATCCCCTCCACTTT. This sequence encodes CASSQTIGIIPHPLHF. The rearrangement uses TRBV28 and TRBJ1-6; D gene uncertain. This CDR3 is 16 amino acids long. The V gene lost 5 bases and the J gene lost 13 bases, with 24 bases spanning the gap. Germline lookup yields CDR1 MDHEN and CDR2 SYDVKM.